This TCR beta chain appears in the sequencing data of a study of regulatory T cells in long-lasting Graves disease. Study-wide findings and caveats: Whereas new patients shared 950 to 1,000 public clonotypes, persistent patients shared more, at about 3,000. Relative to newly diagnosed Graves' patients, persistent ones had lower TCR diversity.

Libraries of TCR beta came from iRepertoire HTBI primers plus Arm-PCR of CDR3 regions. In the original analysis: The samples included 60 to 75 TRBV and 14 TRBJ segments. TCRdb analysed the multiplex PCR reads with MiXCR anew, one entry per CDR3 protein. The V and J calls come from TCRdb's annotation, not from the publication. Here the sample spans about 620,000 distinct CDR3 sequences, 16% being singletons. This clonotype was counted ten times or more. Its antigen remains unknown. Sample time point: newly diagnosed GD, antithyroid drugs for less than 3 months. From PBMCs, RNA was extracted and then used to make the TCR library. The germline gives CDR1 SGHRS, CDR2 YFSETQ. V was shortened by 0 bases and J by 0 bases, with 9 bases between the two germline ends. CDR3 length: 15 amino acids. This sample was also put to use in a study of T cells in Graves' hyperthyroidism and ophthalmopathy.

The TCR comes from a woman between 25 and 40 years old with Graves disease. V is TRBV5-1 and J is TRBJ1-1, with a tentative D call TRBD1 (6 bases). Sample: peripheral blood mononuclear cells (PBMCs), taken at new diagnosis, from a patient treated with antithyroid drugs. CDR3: CASSLVQGMNTEAFF. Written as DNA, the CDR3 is TGCGCCAGCAGCTTGGTACAGGGTATGAACACTGAAGCTTTCTTT.